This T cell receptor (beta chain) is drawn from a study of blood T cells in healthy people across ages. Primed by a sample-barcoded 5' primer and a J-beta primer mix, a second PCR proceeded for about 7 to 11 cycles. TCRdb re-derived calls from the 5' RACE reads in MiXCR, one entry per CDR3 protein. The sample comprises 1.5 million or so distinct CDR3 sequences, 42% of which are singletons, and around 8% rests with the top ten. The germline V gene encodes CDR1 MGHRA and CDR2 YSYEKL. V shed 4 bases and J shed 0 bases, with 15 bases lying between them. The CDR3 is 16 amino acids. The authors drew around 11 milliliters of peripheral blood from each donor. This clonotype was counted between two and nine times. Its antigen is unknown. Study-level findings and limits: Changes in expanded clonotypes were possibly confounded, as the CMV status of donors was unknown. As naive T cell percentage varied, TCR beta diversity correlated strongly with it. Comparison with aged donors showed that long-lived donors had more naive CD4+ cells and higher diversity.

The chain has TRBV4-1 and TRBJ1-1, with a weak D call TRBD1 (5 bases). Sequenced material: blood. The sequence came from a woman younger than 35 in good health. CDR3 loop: CASSLRGPSMNTEAFF. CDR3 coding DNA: TGCGCCAGCAGCCTCCGGGGCCCCTCAATGAACACTGAAGCTTTCTTT.